The TCR beta chain described here comes from a study of identical twins (dated by TCRdb to 2016 to 2017). Turning to the overall study: The study deep-sequenced TCR alpha and beta repertoires from monozygotic twins, unrelated adults of various ages and cord blood to test whether fetal clonotypes persist. To rule out contamination, replicate twin experiments were performed at different times with different library preparation protocols. Here is what the overall study found, with its caveats: Compared with coincidental sharing between unrelated individuals, out-of-frame TCR alpha sequences shared between twins had an excess of sequences with low generation probability. Conclusions relied on cross-sectional statistical analysis, since the same donors could not be followed over many years. Abundant cord blood beta clonotypes had fewer insertions, young adult naive repertoires showed a similar but weaker trend, and memory repertoires showed no such trend. A weaker excess of twin sharing was found in beta out-of-frame sequences because the signal-to-noise ratio was lowered by fewer shared sequences. In monozygotic twins, recombination models systematically underestimated out-of-frame TCR alpha sharing, but the models matched the sharing seen between unrelated individuals. Zero-insertion analyses could be partly confounded by invariant T cells such as MAIT and iNKT, though diverse VJ usage argued against such confounding for most clonotypes.

This clonotype has more than one count but fewer than ten. Its antigen remains unidentified. No base quality values were provided; no much bigger clone lies one nucleotide off. Receptor amplification or capture employed 5' RACE. The sequencer listed for this sample is Illumina HiSeq 2000. Template switching added a universal primer binding site, and the final cDNA carried a unique molecular identifier that allowed TCR cDNA molecules to be counted accurately. Specific primers in the conserved constant-segment region were used to synthesize first-strand cDNA for the TCR alpha and beta chains. To control for contamination, each cDNA library was double barcoded with a SMART-Mk sample barcode plus Illumina barcodes. Two successive PCR steps introduced TruSeq adapter sequences along with Illumina sample barcodes. The TCR alpha and beta cDNA libraries were sequenced on the Illumina HiSeq platform using custom primers. For the original study's pipeline: MiGEC processed the raw reads to extract unique molecular identifiers, while MiXCR was used to determine the CDR3 positions. Recombination models were inferred per individual with the repgenHMM and IGoR tools using an EM algorithm. Shared clonotypes were analyzed with the tcR package in R, and sharing was normalized by the product of cloneset sizes. Out-of-frame nonproductive sequences were analyzed to study raw recombination free of thymic and clonal selection effects. TCRdb redid the processing of the public reads, applying fastp at Q25 and MiXCR, and retained in-frame beta chains. Entries that share a CDR3 protein sequence are merged under the most common genes and DNA. TCRdb, not the original authors, processed these V and J calls. Counted in this sample were 310,000 or so distinct CDR3 sequences; about 8% of them appeared once. 2.1% of the sample lies in the top ten.

From its cysteine to its phenylalanine, the CDR3 spans 12 amino acids. CDR3 DNA only is kept here, 36 bases in frame from base 1. V is pared back by 10 bases and J by 5 bases, with 14 bases lying between the germline termini. The CDR1 and CDR2 encoded by the germline V gene are SGHVS and FNYEAQ. Every donor was a healthy Caucasian. Three pairs of female monozygotic twins, all aged about 18 to 30 years, made up the twin cohort. Using Miltenyi CD45RO+ enrichment and human naive T-cell isolation kits, memory (CD45RO+) and naive T cells were isolated from PBMC. This sample was also put to use in a study of yellow fever vaccine responses in identical twins. Per the second study: According to the authors, in identical twins the way T cells responded to vaccination appeared partly convergent and partly personalized. The study precisely tracked vaccine-responding T cell clones in identical twins.

This receptor chain uses TRBV7-6 and TRBJ2-5; the D gene is perhaps TRBD1 or TRBD2, each of them matching over 5 bases. The sequence was collected from a woman aged 18-29 years in good health. Sequenced input: memory (CD45RO+) T cells sorted from blood. The sample's cell subset or site label, in plain terms: CD45RO+ enriched T cells. The encoded CDR3 is CATDLGDETQYF. The bases are TGTGCCACGGACCTAGGGGACGAGACCCAGTACTTC.